The rows below give T cell receptor beta chains drawn from one sample of a study of blood T cell repertoires in COVID-19. Generated by immunoSEQ multiplex PCR, the TCRdb table keeps only in-frame clones and is missing some. This sample has about 130,000 clones, with about 80% found just once. The sample taken for sequencing was PBMCs or T cells enriched from blood (not recorded which). These receptors were obtained from a man aged 45-65 years who had recovered from COVID-19. Each CDR3 is given with its conserved first and last residue. A D gene is named only where the DNA matches it firmly. Rows may omit the clone size; those that give it use once, few, many or a size class.

cdr3_nt: TGTGCCAGCAGCGTAGACTCCGGGGGAGGCGGTGAAAAACTGTTTTTT
cdr3_aa: CASSVDSGGGGEKLFF
clone_size: -
j_call: TRBJ1-4
d_call: -
v_call: TRBV9

cdr3_nt: TGTGCCAGCAGTTTTAACAGAAATCAGCCCCAGCATTTT
cdr3_aa: CASSFNRNQPQHF
clone_size: few
j_call: TRBJ1-5
d_call: -
v_call: TRBV27

cdr3_nt: TGCGCCAGCAGCCAAGATTGGACTGTCTCCTACAATGAGCAGTTCTTC
cdr3_aa: CASSQDWTVSYNEQFF
clone_size: -
j_call: TRBJ2-1
d_call: -
v_call: TRBV4-1

cdr3_nt: TGTGCCAGCAGTAGACAGGTTACGACGCAGCCCCAGCATTTT
cdr3_aa: CASSRQVTTQPQHF
clone_size: -
j_call: TRBJ1-5
d_call: -
v_call: TRBV6-2/TRBV6-3

cdr3_nt: TGTGCCAGCAGCTTGGAACAGAAAGAGACCCAGTACTTC
cdr3_aa: CASSLEQKETQYF
clone_size: once
j_call: TRBJ2-5
d_call: -
v_call: TRBV5-4

cdr3_nt: TGCAGCGTAAACAGGTTCCCACAAGAGACCCAGTACTTC
cdr3_aa: CSVNRFPQETQYF
clone_size: -
j_call: TRBJ2-5
d_call: -
v_call: TRBV29-1

cdr3_nt: TGTGCCAGCAGCGCGACAGGGGGAGGCTACGAGCAGTACTTC
cdr3_aa: CASSATGGGYEQYF
clone_size: -
j_call: TRBJ2-7
d_call: TRBD1
v_call: TRBV5-4

cdr3_nt: TGTGCCAGTAGTAAATACAGGGGCTTGAATGAGAACACTGAAGCTTTCTTT
cdr3_aa: CASSKYRGLNENTEAFF
clone_size: once
j_call: TRBJ1-1
d_call: TRBD1
v_call: TRBV19

cdr3_nt: TGCAGCGTTGATACAGCGGGGGCAGATACGCAGTATTTT
cdr3_aa: CSVDTAGADTQYF
clone_size: -
j_call: TRBJ2-3
d_call: TRBD2
v_call: TRBV29-1

cdr3_nt: TGCGCCAGCAGCCTTAGGAGTCTGGCTGAAGCTTTCTTT
cdr3_aa: CASSLRSLAEAFF
clone_size: -
j_call: TRBJ1-1
d_call: -
v_call: TRBV4-1

cdr3_nt: TGTGCCAGCAGTTTCCGGGGGGCCGGGGGAGATACGCAGTATTTT
cdr3_aa: CASSFRGAGGDTQYF
clone_size: -
j_call: TRBJ2-3
d_call: -
v_call: TRBV7-9

cdr3_nt: TGTGCCAGCAGCCAAGATCCCGCGGGGAGAATACACGAGCAGTACTTC
cdr3_aa: CASSQDPAGRIHEQYF
clone_size: -
j_call: TRBJ2-7
d_call: -
v_call: TRBV14

cdr3_nt: TGTGCCAGCAGCTTTGGGCAGGTGGGAGAAAAGCCCCAGCATTTT
cdr3_aa: CASSFGQVGEKPQHF
clone_size: -
j_call: TRBJ1-5
d_call: -
v_call: TRBV7-2

cdr3_nt: TGTGCCAGCAGTGAGATGTGGACAGGGTCCAGCGAGCAGTACTTC
cdr3_aa: CASSEMWTGSSEQYF
clone_size: -
j_call: TRBJ2-7
d_call: TRBD1
v_call: TRBV6-1

cdr3_nt: TGTGCCAGCCTCAGGGATACGAATTCACCCCTCCACTTT
cdr3_aa: CASLRDTNSPLHF
clone_size: once
j_call: TRBJ1-6
d_call: -
v_call: TRBV3-1/TRBV3-2

cdr3_nt: TGCAGTGCCCGGACAGGGGAAGGCTACACCTTC
cdr3_aa: CSARTGEGYTF
clone_size: few
j_call: TRBJ1-2
d_call: TRBD1
v_call: TRBV20-1

cdr3_nt: TGCGCCAGCAGCATCGACAGGGGCAACTATGGCTACACCTTC
cdr3_aa: CASSIDRGNYGYTF
clone_size: once
j_call: TRBJ1-2
d_call: TRBD1
v_call: TRBV4-1

cdr3_nt: TGTGCCAGCAGCGAACTAGCGGTTAGCACAGATACGCAGTATTTT
cdr3_aa: CASSELAVSTDTQYF
clone_size: -
j_call: TRBJ2-3
d_call: TRBD2
v_call: TRBV7-2

cdr3_nt: TGTGCCAGCTCACCACCGCGGACAGGGGCCAGGAACACTGAAGCTTTCTTT
cdr3_aa: CASSPPRTGARNTEAFF
clone_size: -
j_call: TRBJ1-1
d_call: TRBD1
v_call: TRBV18

cdr3_nt: TGTGCCATCAGTGGGACCCGAGAGACAGATCTTTCAGATACGCAGTATTTT
cdr3_aa: CAISGTRETDLSDTQYF
clone_size: -
j_call: TRBJ2-3
d_call: -
v_call: TRBV10-3

cdr3_nt: TGTGCCAGCAGCCGTACAGGGCGCGAGCAGTACTTC
cdr3_aa: CASSRTGREQYF
clone_size: -
j_call: TRBJ2-7
d_call: -
v_call: TRBV6-5

cdr3_nt: TGTGCCAGTAGTATCCAGGGGCCCGCCGGGGAGCTGTTTTTT
cdr3_aa: CASSIQGPAGELFF
clone_size: -
j_call: TRBJ2-2
d_call: -
v_call: TRBV19

cdr3_nt: TGTGCCACCAGTGATTTTGGGCAGAAAGACGTACCATATAATTCACCCCTCCACTTT
cdr3_aa: CATSDFGQKDVPYNSPLHF
clone_size: few
j_call: TRBJ1-6
d_call: -
v_call: TRBV24-1

cdr3_nt: TGTGCTAGCAGCTCCGGCGGCGGCTCCGCCGTGGGCACAGATACGCAGTATTTT
cdr3_aa: CASSSGGGSAVGTDTQYF
clone_size: -
j_call: TRBJ2-3
d_call: -
v_call: TRBV7-7

cdr3_nt: TGTGCCAGCTCACCAGACGTCGCGGGCCCCAATCAGCCCCAGCATTTT
cdr3_aa: CASSPDVAGPNQPQHF
clone_size: -
j_call: TRBJ1-5
d_call: -
v_call: TRBV18

cdr3_nt: TGTGCCAGCTCACCGGAGGGGTCTCGGGCCCTCCACTTT
cdr3_aa: CASSPEGSRALHF
clone_size: -
j_call: TRBJ1-6
d_call: -
v_call: TRBV18

cdr3_nt: TGTGCCAGCAGTTGGGGCCCGGGGGGCTACGAGCAGTACTTC
cdr3_aa: CASSWGPGGYEQYF
clone_size: -
j_call: TRBJ2-7
d_call: TRBD2
v_call: TRBV27

cdr3_nt: TGTGCCAGCAGCGTAGACAGTTACAATGAGCAGTTCTTC
cdr3_aa: CASSVDSYNEQFF
clone_size: -
j_call: TRBJ2-1
d_call: -
v_call: TRBV9

cdr3_nt: TGTGCCAGCAGCCCCCAGGCTCGTAATGAAAAACTGTTTTTT
cdr3_aa: CASSPQARNEKLFF
clone_size: -
j_call: TRBJ1-4
d_call: -
v_call: TRBV7-6